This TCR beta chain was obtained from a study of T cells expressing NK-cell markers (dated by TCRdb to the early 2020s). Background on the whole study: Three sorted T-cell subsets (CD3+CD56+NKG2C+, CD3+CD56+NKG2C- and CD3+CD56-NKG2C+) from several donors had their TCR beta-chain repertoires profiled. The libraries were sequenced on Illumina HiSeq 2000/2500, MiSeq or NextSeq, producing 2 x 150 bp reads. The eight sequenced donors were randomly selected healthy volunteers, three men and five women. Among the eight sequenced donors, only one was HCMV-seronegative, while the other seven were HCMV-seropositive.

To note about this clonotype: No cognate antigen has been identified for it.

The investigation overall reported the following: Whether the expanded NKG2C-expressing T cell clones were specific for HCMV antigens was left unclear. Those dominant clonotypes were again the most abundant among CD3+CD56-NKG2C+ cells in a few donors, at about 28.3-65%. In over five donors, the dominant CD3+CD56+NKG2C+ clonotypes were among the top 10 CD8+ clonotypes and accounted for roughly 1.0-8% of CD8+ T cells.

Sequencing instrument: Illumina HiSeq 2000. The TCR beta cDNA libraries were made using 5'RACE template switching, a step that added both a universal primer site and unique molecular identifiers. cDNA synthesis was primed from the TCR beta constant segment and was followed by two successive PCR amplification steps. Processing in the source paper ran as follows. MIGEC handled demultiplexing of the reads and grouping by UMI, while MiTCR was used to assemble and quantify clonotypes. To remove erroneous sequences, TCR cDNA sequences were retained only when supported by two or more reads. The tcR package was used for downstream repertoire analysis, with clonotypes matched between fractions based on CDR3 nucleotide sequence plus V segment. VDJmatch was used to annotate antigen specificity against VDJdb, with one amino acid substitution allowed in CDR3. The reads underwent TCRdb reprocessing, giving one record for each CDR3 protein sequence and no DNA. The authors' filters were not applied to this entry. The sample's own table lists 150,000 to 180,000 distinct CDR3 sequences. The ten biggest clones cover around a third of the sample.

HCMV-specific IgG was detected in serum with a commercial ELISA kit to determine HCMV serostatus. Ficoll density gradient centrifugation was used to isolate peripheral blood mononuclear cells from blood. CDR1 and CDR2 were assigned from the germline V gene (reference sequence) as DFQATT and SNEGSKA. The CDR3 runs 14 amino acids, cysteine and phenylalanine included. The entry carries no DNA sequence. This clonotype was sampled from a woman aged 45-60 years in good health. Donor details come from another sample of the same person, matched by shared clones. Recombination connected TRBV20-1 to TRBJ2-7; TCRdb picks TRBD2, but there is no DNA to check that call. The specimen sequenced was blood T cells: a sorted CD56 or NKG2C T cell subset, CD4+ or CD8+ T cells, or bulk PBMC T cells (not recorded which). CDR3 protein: CSAKVMEGTYEQYF.